The table lists the clone carrying this T cell receptor beta chain with many counts. Its specificity is not known. The sample comes from a study of CD8+CD57+ T cells in acquired aplastic anemia. Study at large: Quantities of DNA derived from sorted CD4+ and CD8+ cells averaged roughly 3.4 ug. The study, taken as a whole, reports: The study identified roughly 31 CD8+ CDR3 sequences shared by patients and controls.

CD8+CD57+ cell expansion, shown by flow cytometry, had occurred in the patients selected for sequencing. All participating patients were living with severe acquired aplastic anemia. Patients had not yet gotten any therapy when their blood was taken for sampling. Genomic DNA provided the template from which TCR beta VDJ and CDR3 profiles were obtained. TCRdb redid the calling of the reads with MiXCR, one entry per CDR3 protein. The table lists approximately 170,000 distinct CDR3 sequences, roughly half of them singletons. The CDR3 covers 13 residues. The V and J ends lost 3 bases and 1 base respectively, with 7 bases between them. Germline V gene lookup returns CDR1 SGHRS and CDR2 YFSETQ.

The sequencing input was sorted CD4+, CD8+, or CD8+CD57+ T cells (not recorded which) from PBMCs. This chain joins TRBV5-1 and TRBJ1-1; D unclear. This TCR was sampled from a human donor with aplastic anemia. CDR3 region: CASSSEKNTEAFF. The CDR3 nucleotides are TGCGCCAGCAGCTCGGAGAAGAACACTGAAGCTTTCTTT.